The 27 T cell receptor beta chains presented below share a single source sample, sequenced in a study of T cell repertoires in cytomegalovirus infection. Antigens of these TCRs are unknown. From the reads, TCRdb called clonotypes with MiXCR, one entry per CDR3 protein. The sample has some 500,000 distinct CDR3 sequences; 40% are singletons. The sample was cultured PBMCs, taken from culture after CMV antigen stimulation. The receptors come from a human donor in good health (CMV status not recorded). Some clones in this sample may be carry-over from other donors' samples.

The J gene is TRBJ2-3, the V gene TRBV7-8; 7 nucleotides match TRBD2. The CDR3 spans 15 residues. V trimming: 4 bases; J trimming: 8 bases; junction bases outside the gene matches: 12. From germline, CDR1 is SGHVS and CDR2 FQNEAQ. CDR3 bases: TGTGCCAGCAGCTCCAGCCTAGCGGTGCAGGGTACGCAGTATTTT. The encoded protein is CASSSSLAVQGTQYF.

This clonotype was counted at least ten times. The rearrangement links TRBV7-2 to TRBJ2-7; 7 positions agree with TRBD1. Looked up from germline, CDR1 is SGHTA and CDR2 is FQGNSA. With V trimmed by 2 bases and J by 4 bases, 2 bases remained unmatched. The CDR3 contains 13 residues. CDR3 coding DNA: TGTGCCAGCAGCTTATCGGGACAGTACGAGCAGTACTTC. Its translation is CASSLSGQYEQYF.

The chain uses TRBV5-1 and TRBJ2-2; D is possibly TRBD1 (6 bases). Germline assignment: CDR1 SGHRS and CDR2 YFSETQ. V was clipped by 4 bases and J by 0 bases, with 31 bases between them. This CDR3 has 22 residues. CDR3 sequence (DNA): TGCGCCAGCAGCCTGGCAGTTTCATCACCCTTTTGGGGGCTCGCGAACACCGGGGAGCTGTTTTTT. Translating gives CASSLAVSSPFWGLANTGELFF.

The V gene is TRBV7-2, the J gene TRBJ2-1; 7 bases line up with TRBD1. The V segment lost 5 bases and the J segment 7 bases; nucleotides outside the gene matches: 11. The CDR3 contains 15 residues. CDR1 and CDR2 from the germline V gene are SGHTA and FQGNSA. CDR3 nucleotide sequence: TGTGCCAGCAGCCCCGACAGGGTTTACTTGAATGAGCAGTTCTTC. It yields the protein CASSPDRVYLNEQFF.

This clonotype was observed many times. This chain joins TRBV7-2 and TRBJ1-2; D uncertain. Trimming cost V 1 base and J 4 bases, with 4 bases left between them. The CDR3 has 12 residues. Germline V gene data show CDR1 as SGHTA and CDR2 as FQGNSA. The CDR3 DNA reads TGTGCCAGCAGCTTAGACAGCTATGGCTACACCTTC. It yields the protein CASSLDSYGYTF.

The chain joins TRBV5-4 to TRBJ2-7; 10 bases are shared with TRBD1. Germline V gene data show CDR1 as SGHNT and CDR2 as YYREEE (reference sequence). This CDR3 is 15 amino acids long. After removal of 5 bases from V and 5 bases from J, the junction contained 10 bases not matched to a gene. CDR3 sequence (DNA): TGTGCCAGCAGGGCTGGGGGACAGGGGTACGACGAGCAGTACTTC. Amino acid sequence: CASRAGGQGYDEQYF.

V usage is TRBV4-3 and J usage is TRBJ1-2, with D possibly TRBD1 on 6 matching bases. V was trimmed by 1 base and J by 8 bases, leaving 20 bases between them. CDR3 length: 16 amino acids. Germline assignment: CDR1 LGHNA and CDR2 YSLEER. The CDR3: CASSQGRTASGYGYTF. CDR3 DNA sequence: TGCGCCAGCAGCCAAGGTCGGACAGCATCGGGATACGGCTACACCTTC.

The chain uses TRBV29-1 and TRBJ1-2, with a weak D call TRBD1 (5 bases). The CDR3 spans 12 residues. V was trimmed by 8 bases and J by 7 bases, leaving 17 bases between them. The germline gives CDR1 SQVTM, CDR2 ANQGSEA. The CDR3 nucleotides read TGCAGCCTACTTGATCTCGGGGGTGGCTACACCTTC. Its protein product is CSLLDLGGGYTF.

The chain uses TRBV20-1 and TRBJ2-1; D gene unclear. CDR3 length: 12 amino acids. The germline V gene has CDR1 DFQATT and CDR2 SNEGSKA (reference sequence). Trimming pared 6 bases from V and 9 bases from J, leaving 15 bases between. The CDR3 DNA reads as TGCAGTGCACGTACTCCGTCCGGTGAGCAGTTCTTC. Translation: CSARTPSGEQFF.

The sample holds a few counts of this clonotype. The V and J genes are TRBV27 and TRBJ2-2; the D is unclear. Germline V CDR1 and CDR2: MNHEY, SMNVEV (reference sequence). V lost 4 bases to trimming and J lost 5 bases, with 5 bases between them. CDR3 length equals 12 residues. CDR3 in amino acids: CASSYATGELFF. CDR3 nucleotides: TGTGCCAGCAGTTACGCGACCGGGGAGCTGTTTTTT.

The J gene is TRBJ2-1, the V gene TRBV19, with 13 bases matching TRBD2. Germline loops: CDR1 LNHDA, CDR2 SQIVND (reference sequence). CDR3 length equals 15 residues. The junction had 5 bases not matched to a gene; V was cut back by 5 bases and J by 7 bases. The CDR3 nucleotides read TGTGCCAGTAGTCCACTAGCGGGAGGGATTAATGAGCAGTTCTTC. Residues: CASSPLAGGINEQFF.

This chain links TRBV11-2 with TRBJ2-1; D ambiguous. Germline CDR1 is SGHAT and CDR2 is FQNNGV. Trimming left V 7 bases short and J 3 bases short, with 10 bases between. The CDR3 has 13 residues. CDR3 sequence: CASTMGIYNEQFF. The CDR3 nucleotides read TGTGCCAGCACCATGGGGATCTACAATGAGCAGTTCTTC. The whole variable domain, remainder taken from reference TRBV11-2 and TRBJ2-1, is EAGVAQSPRYKIIEKRQSVAFWCNPISGHATLYWYQQILGQGPKLLIQFQNNGVVDDSQLPKDRFSAERLKGVDSTLKIQPAKLEDSAVYLCASTMGIYNEQFFGPGTRLTVL.

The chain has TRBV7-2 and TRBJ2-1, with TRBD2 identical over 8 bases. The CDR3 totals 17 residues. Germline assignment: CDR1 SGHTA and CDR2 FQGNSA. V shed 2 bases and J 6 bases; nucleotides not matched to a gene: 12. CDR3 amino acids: CASSLRGSGGRSNEQFF. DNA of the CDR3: TGTGCCAGCAGCTTACGAGGGTCGGGGGGGCGCAGCAATGAGCAGTTCTTC.

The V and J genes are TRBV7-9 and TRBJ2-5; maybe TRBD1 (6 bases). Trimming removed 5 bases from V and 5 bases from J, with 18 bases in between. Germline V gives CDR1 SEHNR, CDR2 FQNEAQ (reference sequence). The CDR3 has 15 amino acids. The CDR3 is CASSERDTLGETQYF. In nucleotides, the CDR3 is TGTGCCAGCAGCGAACGGGACACTCTGGGGGAGACCCAGTACTTC.

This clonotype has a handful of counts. In DNA form, the CDR3 reads TGTGCCAGCAGCTTAGGGTCCCAGGTCGAGGCGGATACGCAGTATTTT. Its translation: CASSLGSQVEADTQYF. This rearrangement joins TRBV7-9 to TRBJ2-3; D is ambiguous. CDR1 and CDR2 from the germline V gene are SEHNR and FQNEAQ (reference sequence). V lost 1 base, J lost 6 bases, and 17 bases lay in between. The CDR3 runs to 16 residues.

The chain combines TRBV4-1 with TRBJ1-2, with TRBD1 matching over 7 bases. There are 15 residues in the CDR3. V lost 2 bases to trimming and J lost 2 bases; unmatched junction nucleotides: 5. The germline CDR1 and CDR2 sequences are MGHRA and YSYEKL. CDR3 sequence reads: CASSQPGQKNYGYTF. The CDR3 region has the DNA TGCGCCAGCAGCCAACCGGGACAGAAGAACTATGGCTACACCTTC.

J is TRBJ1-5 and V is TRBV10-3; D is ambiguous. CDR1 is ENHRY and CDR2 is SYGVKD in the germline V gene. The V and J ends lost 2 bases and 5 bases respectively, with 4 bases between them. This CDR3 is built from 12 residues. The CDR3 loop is CAISEGDQPQHF. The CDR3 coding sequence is TGTGCCATCAGTGAGGGTGATCAGCCCCAGCATTTT.

Written as DNA, the CDR3 is TGCGCCAGCAGTGAGTTTAGCGGGAGCTTAACGGGGCCGCAGTATTTT. Residues: CASSEFSGSLTGPQYF. The chain has TRBV5-1 and TRBJ2-3, with 9 bases matching TRBD2. Germline loops: CDR1 SGHRS, CDR2 YFSETQ. The trim removed 5 bases at V and 10 bases at J, leaving 17 bases unmatched. CDR3 size: 16 residues.

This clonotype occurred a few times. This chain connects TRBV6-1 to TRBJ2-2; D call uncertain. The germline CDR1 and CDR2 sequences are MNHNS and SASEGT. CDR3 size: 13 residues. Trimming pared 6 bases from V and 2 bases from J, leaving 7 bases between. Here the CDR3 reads CASRSPNTGELFF. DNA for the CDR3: TGTGCCAGCAGGTCTCCAAACACCGGGGAGCTGTTTTTT.

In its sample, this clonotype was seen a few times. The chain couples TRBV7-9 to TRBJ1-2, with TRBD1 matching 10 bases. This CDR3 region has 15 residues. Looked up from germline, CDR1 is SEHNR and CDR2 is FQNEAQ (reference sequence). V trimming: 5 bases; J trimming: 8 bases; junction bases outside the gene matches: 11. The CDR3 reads CASSLPGQGFWGYTF. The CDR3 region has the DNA TGTGCCAGCAGCCTACCGGGACAGGGGTTCTGGGGCTACACCTTC.

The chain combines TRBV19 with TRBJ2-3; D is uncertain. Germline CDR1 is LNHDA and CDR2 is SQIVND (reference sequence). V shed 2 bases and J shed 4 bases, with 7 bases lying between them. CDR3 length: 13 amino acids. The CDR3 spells CASSITRADTQYF. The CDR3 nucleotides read TGTGCCAGTAGTATAACCCGCGCAGATACGCAGTATTTT.

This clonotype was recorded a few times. The DNA for the CDR3 is TGTGCCAGCAGCTTAGAGACGGGCCCAAACACCGGGGAGCTGTTTTTT. Protein product: CASSLETGPNTGELFF. The rearrangement links TRBV7-2 to TRBJ2-2; no clear D gene. V lost 1 base and J 2 bases, leaving 11 bases between the germline ends. Germline CDR1 reads SGHTA; CDR2 reads FQGNSA. CDR3 length: 16 amino acids.

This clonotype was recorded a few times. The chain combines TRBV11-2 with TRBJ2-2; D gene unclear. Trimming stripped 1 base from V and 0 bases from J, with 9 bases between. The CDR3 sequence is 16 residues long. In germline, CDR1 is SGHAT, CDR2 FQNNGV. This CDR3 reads CASSLGQTANTGELFF. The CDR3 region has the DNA TGTGCCAGCAGCTTAGGGCAGACCGCGAACACCGGGGAGCTGTTTTTT. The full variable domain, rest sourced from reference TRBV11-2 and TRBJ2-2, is EAGVAQSPRYKIIEKRQSVAFWCNPISGHATLYWYQQILGQGPKLLIQFQNNGVVDDSQLPKDRFSAERLKGVDSTLKIQPAKLEDSAVYLCASSLGQTANTGELFFGEGSRLTVL.

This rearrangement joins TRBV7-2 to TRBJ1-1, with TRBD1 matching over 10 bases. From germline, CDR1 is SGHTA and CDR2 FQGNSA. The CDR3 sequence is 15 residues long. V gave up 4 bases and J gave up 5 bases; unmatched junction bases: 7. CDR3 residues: CASSSQRDRGTEAFF. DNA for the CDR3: TGTGCCAGCAGCTCCCAGAGGGACAGGGGTACTGAAGCTTTCTTT.

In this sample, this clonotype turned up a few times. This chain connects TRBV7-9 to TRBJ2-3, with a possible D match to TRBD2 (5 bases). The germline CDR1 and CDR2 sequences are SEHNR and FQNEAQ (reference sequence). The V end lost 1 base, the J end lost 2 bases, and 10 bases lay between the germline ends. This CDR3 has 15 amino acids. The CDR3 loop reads CASSLEGSPTDTQYF. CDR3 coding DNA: TGTGCCAGCAGCTTAGAAGGGAGCCCCACAGATACGCAGTATTTT.

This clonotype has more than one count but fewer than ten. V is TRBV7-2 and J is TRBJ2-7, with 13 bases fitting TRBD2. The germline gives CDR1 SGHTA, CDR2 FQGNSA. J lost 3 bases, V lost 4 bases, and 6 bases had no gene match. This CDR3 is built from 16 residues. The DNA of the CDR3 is TGTGCCAGCAGCTGGGGGACTAGCGGGATCATCTACGAGCAGTACTTC. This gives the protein CASSWGTSGIIYEQYF.

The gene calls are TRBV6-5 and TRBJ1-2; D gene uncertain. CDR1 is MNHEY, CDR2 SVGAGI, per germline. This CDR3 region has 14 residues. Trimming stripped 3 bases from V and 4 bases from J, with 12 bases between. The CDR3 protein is CASSYTDEFYGYTF. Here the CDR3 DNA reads TGTGCCAGCAGTTATACCGACGAGTTCTATGGCTACACCTTC.